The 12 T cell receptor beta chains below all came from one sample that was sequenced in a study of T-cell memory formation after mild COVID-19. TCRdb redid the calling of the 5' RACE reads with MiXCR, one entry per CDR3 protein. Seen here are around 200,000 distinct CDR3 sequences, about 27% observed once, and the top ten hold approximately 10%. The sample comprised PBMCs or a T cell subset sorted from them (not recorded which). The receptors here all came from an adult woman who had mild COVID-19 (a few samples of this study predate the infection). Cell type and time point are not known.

This chain's CDR3 is CASSLADGFSGGNEQFF. The DNA of the CDR3 is TGTGCCAGCAGCTTAGCGGATGGCTTCTCGGGGGGCAATGAGCAGTTCTTC. This rearrangement joins TRBV7-6 to TRBJ2-1; 7 bases match TRBD2. After removal of 0 bases from V and 6 bases from J, the junction contained 11 bases not matched to a gene. This CDR3 comprises 17 residues. Germline CDR1 is SGHVS and CDR2 is FNYEAQ.

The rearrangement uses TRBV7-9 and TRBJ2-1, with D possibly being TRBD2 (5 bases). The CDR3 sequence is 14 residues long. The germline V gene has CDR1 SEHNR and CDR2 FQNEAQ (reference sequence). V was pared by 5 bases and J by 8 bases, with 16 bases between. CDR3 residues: CASSPRLRVDEQFF. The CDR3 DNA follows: TGTGCCAGCAGCCCCCGGCTGAGGGTGGATGAGCAGTTCTTC.

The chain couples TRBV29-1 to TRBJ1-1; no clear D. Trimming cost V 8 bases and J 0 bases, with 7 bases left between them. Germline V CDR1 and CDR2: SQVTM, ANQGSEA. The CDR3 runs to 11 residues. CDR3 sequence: CSTRVNTEAFF. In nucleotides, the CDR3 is TGCAGCACTAGGGTGAACACTGAAGCTTTCTTT.

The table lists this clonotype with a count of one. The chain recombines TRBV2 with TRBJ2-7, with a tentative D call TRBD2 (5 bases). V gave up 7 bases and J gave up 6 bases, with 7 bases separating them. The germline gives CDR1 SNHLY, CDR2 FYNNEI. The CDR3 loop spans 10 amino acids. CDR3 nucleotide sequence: TGTGCCAGCAACGGAGGCGAGCAGTACTTC. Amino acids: CASNGGEQYF.

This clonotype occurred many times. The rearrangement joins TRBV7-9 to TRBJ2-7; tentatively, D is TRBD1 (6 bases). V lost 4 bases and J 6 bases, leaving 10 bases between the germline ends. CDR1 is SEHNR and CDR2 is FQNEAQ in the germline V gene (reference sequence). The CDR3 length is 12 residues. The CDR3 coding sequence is TGTGCCAGCAGCTCACAGGGAGTCGAGCAGTACTTC. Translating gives CASSSQGVEQYF.

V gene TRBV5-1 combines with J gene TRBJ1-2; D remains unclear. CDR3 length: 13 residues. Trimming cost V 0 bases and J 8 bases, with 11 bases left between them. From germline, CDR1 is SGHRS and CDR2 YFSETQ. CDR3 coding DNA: TGCGCCAGCAGCTTGGCCCCCGGACGCGGCTACACCTTC. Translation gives CASSLAPGRGYTF.

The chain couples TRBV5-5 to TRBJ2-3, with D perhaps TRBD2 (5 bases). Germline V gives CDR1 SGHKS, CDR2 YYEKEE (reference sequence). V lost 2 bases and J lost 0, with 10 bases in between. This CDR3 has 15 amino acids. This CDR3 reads CASSFRGSSTDTQYF. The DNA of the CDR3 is TGTGCCAGCAGCTTCCGGGGATCTAGCACAGATACGCAGTATTTT. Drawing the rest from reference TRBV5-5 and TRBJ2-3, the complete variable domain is DAGVTQSPTHLIKTRGQQVTLRCSPISGHKSVSWYQQVLGQGPQFIFQYYEKEERGRGNFPDRFSARQFPNYSSELNVNALLLGDSALYLCASSFRGSSTDTQYFGPGTRLTVL.

CDR3: CSARWDSGRRRSYEQYF. CDR3 sequence (DNA): TGCAGTGCTAGGTGGGATAGTGGTCGACGCCGCTCCTACGAGCAGTACTTC. This chain joins TRBV20-1 and TRBJ2-7; D not certain. Trimming removed 3 bases at V and 0 bases at J, with 21 bases between. Germline loops: CDR1 DFQATT, CDR2 SNEGSKA (reference sequence). The CDR3 consists of 17 residues.

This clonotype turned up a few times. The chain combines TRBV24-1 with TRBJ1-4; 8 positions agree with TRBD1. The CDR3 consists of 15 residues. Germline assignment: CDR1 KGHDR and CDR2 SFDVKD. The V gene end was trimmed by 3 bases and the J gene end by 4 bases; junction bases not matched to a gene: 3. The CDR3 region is CATSDPGQGNEKLFF. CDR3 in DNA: TGTGCCACCAGTGATCCCGGACAGGGTAATGAAAAACTGTTTTTT.

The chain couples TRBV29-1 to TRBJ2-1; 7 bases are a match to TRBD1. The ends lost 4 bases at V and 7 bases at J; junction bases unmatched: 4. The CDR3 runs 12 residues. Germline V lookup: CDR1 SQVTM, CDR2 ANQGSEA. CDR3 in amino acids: CSVVARGNEQFF. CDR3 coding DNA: TGCAGCGTTGTTGCCAGGGGGAATGAGCAGTTCTTC.

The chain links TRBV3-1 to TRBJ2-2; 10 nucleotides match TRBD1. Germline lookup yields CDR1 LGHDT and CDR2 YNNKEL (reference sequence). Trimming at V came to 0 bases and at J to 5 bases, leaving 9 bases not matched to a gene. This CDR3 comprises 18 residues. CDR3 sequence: CASSQERTGGYVTGELFF. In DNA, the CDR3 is TGTGCCAGCAGCCAAGAAAGGACAGGGGGATATGTGACCGGGGAGCTGTTTTTT. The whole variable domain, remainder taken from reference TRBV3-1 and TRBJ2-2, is DTAVSQTPKYLVTQMGNDKSIKCEQNLGHDTMYWYKQDSKKFLKIMFSYNNKELIINETVPNRFSPKSPDKAHLNLHINSLELGDSAVYFCASSQERTGGYVTGELFFGEGSRLTVL.

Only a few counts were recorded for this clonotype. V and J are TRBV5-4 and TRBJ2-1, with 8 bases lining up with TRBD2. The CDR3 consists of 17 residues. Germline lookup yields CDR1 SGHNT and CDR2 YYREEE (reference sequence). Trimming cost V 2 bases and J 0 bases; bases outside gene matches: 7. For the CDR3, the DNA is TGTGCCAGCAGCTTAAATCCCCTAGCGGGCTCCTACAATGAGCAGTTCTTC. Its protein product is CASSLNPLAGSYNEQFF.